Listed here is a single T cell receptor beta chain. Other DNA sequences of this sample code for an identical CDR3. This record belongs to a study of blood T cell repertoires in COVID-19. This CDR3 spans 13 amino acids. Between the trimmed V and J ends, which lost 3 bases and 4 bases, there was a span of 9 bases. Per the germline V gene, CDR1 is KGHSH and CDR2 is LQKENI. Measured with immunoSEQ multiplex PCR; TCRdb has only the in-frame clones, and not every one. The profile covers some 170,000 clones, with over 80% appearing a single time and roughly 1.4% taken by the ten largest. Input material: peripheral blood. The chain uses TRBV18 and TRBJ1-2; tentatively, D is TRBD1 (6 bases). This TCR was recovered from a woman aged 45-59 years with acute or convalescent COVID-19. The CDR3 coding sequence is TGTGCCAGCTCACCGGACAGAGCCTATGGCTACACCTTC. It specifies CASSPDRAYGYTF.